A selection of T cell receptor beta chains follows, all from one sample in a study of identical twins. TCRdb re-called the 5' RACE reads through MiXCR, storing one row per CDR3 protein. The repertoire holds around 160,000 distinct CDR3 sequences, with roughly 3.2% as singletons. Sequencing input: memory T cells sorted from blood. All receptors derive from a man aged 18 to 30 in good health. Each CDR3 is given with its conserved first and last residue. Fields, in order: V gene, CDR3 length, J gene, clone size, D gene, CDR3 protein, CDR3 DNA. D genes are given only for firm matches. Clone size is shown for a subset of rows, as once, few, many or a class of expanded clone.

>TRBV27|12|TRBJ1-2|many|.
CASRGGQYGYTF
TGTGCCAGCAGGGGCGGTCAATATGGCTACACCTTC
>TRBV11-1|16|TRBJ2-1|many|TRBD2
CASSFTSGRAVGEQFF
TGTGCCAGCAGCTTTACTAGCGGGAGGGCCGTTGGTGAGCAGTTCTTC
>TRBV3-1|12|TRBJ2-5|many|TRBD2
CASSQPSGTQYF
TGTGCCAGCAGCCAACCTAGCGGGACCCAGTACTTC
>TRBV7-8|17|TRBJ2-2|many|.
CASFPGRGRAGTGELFF
TGTGCCAGCTTCCCAGGGAGGGGGAGGGCCGGCACCGGGGAGCTGTTTTTT
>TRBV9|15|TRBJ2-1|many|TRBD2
CASSPRTRGDNEQFF
TGTGCCAGCAGCCCCCGGACTAGAGGAGACAATGAGCAGTTCTTC
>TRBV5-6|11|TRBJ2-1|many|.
CASSRFNEQFF
TGTGCCAGCAGCCGCTTCAATGAGCAGTTCTTC
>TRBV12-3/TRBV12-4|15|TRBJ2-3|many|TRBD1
CASSLTGGGTDTQYF
TGTGCCAGCAGTTTAACAGGGGGCGGAACAGATACGCAGTATTTT
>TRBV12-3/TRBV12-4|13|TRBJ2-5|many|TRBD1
CASRRDSGETQYF
TGTGCCAGCAGGAGGGACAGCGGAGAGACCCAGTACTTC
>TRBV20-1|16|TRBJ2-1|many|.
CSARDRAGRGYNEQFF
TGCAGTGCTAGAGATCGCGCCGGGAGAGGCTACAATGAGCAGTTCTTC
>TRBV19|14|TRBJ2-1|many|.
CASSIFQGRNEQFF
TGTGCCAGTAGTATCTTCCAGGGGCGGAATGAGCAGTTCTTC
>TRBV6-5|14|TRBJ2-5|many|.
CASSLGRARETQYF
TGTGCCAGCAGTTTGGGCCGGGCCCGAGAGACCCAGTACTTC
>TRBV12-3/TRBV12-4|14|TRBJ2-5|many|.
CASSRAQGAETQYF
TGTGCCAGCAGTAGAGCGCAAGGGGCCGAGACCCAGTACTTC
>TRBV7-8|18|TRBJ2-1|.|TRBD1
CASSHADRAMTRYNEQFF
TGTGCCAGCAGCCACGCGGACAGGGCAATGACACGGTACAATGAGCAGTTCTTC
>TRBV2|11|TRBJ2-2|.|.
CASSRAGELFF
TGTGCCAGCAGTAGGGCCGGGGAGCTGTTTTTT